The 17 T cell receptor beta chains presented below share a single source sample, sequenced in a study of CD8+CD57+ T cells in acquired aplastic anemia. TCR beta VDJ and CDR3 profiling used genomic DNA as template. TCRdb redid the calling of the reads with MiXCR, one entry per CDR3 protein. The sample includes more than 250,000 distinct CDR3 sequences, 82% of them seen just once. Individuals selected for sequencing had exhibited CD8+CD57+ cell expansion on flow cytometry. Material for sequencing was sorted CD4+, CD8+, or CD8+CD57+ T cells (not recorded which) from PBMCs. Receptors originate from a human donor with aplastic anemia.

Comments on this clonotype: No conserved phenylalanine or tryptophan is present at the end of the CDR3, so a read error is the likely explanation. It is unclear where the CDR3 begins or ends on the DNA, so no DNA is shown, and the CDR3 is as TCRdb lists it. V usage is TRBV2 and J usage is TRBJ1-2; the table gives TRBD1 as D, unverified against the DNA. A total of 16 residues make up the CDR3, ends included. From germline, CDR1 is SNHLY and CDR2 FYNNEI. The CDR3 is CASSEAYRDQAQHFGD.

On this clonotype itself: The CDR3 does not close with the conserved phenylalanine or tryptophan, likely indicating a read error. The DNA is left out, because the CDR3 cannot be placed on it with certainty; the CDR3 is given as TCRdb lists it. The rearrangement uses TRBV7-8 and TRBJ2-5. The CDR3 totals 12 residues, both ends included. The germline CDR1 and CDR2 sequences are SGHVS and FQNEAQ. CDR3: CASSVVAETQNH.

This clonotype was seen a few times. The chain combines TRBV24-1 with TRBJ2-7, with D possibly TRBD2 on 6 matching bases. This CDR3 contains 13 residues. CDR1 is KGHDR, CDR2 SFDVKD, per germline. The ends were cut back, 3 bases at V and 7 bases at J, with 12 bases in the middle. CDR3 in DNA: TGTGCCACCAGTGATCTGACTAGTGCTGAGCAGTACGTC. Translating gives CATSDLTSAEQYV.

This chain connects TRBV15 to TRBJ2-5, with 7 positions matching TRBD2. The CDR3 runs 14 residues. Germline CDR1 LNHNV, CDR2 YYDKDF (reference sequence). The junction had 15 bases not matched to a gene; V was cut back by 4 bases and J by 13 bases. The CDR3 sequence: CATSTPPGLAAGYF. The CDR3 nucleotides are TGTGCCACCAGCACCCCCCCGGGGCTAGCGGCGGGGTACTTC.

In its sample, this clonotype was seen a few times. The rearrangement uses TRBV15 and TRBJ2-5; D perhaps matches TRBD2 (5 bases). The V end was cut by 1 base, the J end by 5 bases, with 11 bases between. The CDR3 contains 14 residues. CDR1 is LNHNV and CDR2 is YYDKDF in the germline V gene (reference sequence). This CDR3 reads CATSRGRGPETQYF. CDR3 DNA: TGTGCCACCAGCAGAGGGAGAGGGCCCGAGACCCAGTACTTC.

The gene calls are TRBV10-3 and TRBJ1-2; TRBD1 agrees at 12 bases. In germline, CDR1 is ENHRY, CDR2 SYGVKD. V lost 3 bases to trimming and J lost 7 bases; unmatched junction nucleotides: 6. There are 15 residues in the CDR3. The CDR3 DNA reads TGTGCCATCAGTGACGGGACAGGGGGCGTAGGTGGCTACACCTTC. Amino acids: CAISDGTGGVGGYTF.

The chain uses TRBV7-6 and TRBJ2-5; perhaps TRBD2 as D (7 bases). Germline assignment: CDR1 SGHVS and CDR2 FNYEAQ. The CDR3 is made up of 15 amino acids. Trimming shortened V by 0 bases and J by 12 bases, and 20 bases separated the two germline ends. CDR3 in DNA: TGTGCCAGCAGCTTAGCAAGAAGGGGGGGGAGCACCGAGTACTTC. Translating gives CASSLARRGGSTEYF.

Worth noting for this clonotype: The CDR3 carries no conserved terminal phenylalanine or tryptophan, so it likely arises from a read error. The DNA is left out, because the CDR3 cannot be placed on it with certainty; the CDR3 is given as TCRdb lists it. This sequence joins TRBV7-8 and TRBJ2-3; the table's TRBD1 call for D was not verified on the DNA. Germline CDR1 SGHVS, CDR2 FQNEAQ. The CDR3 totals 13 residues, both ends included. The CDR3 protein is CASREGGGAKKYY.

In the case of this clonotype: The junction shows a germline mismatch at one end, possibly a read error. The rearrangement links TRBV2 to TRBJ1-5; D is uncertain. In germline, CDR1 is SNHLY, CDR2 FYNNEI. The CDR3 extends over 14 amino acids. CDR3 nucleotides: TGTGCCAGCAGTGAAGGGGATATCAATCAGCAGTTCTATTTT. Its protein product is CASSEGDINQQFYF.

This rearrangement joins TRBV7-9 to TRBJ2-1; D not resolved. The V and J ends lost 0 bases and 6 bases respectively, with 12 bases between them. Germline CDR1 SEHNR, CDR2 FQNEAQ (reference sequence). The CDR3 runs to 15 residues. CDR3 coding DNA: TGTGCCAGCAGCTTAGCGGGGTTGGGCGGCAATGAGCAGTTCTTC. Amino acid sequence: CASSLAGLGGNEQFF.

This chain's CDR3 is CASSLAGSYGEIGYF. CDR3 nucleotide sequence: TGTGCCAGCAGCTTAGCGGGTAGCTACGGGGAGATCGGATACTTC. The gene calls are TRBV7-9 and TRBJ2-5; D might be TRBD2 (5 bases). The CDR3 is 15 residues long. Germline values: CDR1 SEHNR, CDR2 FQNEAQ (reference sequence). Between the trimmed V and J ends, which lost 0 bases and 14 bases, there was a span of 22 bases. The full variable domain, with the rest looked up from reference TRBV7-9 and TRBJ2-5, is DTGVSQNPRHKITKRGQNVTFRCDPISEHNRLYWYRQTLGQGPEFLTYFQNEAQLEKSRLLSDRFSAERPKGSFSTLEIQRTEQGDSAMYLCASSLAGSYGEIGYFGPGTRLLVL.

CDR3 residues: CATSDGRQPQHF. The DNA for the CDR3 is TGTGCCACCAGTGATGGTAGGCAGCCCCAGCATTTT. This sequence joins TRBV24-1 and TRBJ1-5; D unclear. This CDR3 region has 12 residues. In germline, CDR1 is KGHDR, CDR2 SFDVKD. V was pared by 3 bases and J by 7 bases, with 6 bases between.

This chain uses TRBV9 with TRBJ1-2; D not certain. The V and J ends lost 4 bases and 7 bases respectively, with 23 bases between them. This CDR3 region has 16 residues. The germline CDR1 and CDR2 sequences are SGDLS and YYNGEE. CDR3 coding DNA: TGTGCCAGCAGCTCAAGCGAGAGATCGGAAGACCGTGGCTACACCTTC. Its protein is CASSSSERSEDRGYTF.

V gene TRBV15 combines with J gene TRBJ2-3; no definite D call. The closer fit of TRBJ2-7 to the DNA end suggests the J call may be wrong. Germline V gene lookup returns CDR1 LNHNV and CDR2 YYDKDF (reference sequence). This CDR3 comprises 14 residues. The CDR3 loop reads CATSIVASQDTQYF. CDR3 nucleotide sequence: TGTGCCACCAGCATAGTGGCCAGCCAAGATACGCAGTACTTC.

This clonotype was seen a handful of times. The germline gene is not matched at one end of the junction; a read error may be the cause. The chain employs TRBV7-9 and TRBJ2-6, with a weak D call TRBD2 (7 bases). The germline gives CDR1 SEHNR, CDR2 FQNEAQ (reference sequence). CDR3 size: 16 residues. The CDR3 sequence is CASSFAGSGGGNVLTF. CDR3 nucleotides: TGTGCCAGCAGCTTTGCGGGTAGCGGCGGGGGCAACGTGCTGACTTTC.

The gene calls are TRBV7-6 and TRBJ2-6; a possible D gene is TRBD1 (6 bases). V was trimmed by 0 bases and J by 16 bases, leaving 22 bases between them. This CDR3 spans 16 amino acids. Germline V gene sequence: CDR1 SGHVS, CDR2 FNYEAQ. CDR3 sequence (DNA): TGTGCCAGCAGCTTAGCCCCCAGAGACAGGCACAATGTTCTGACTTTC. Amino acid sequence: CASSLAPRDRHNVLTF. Combining the CDR3 with reference TRBV7-6 and TRBJ2-6 gives the whole variable domain GAGVSQSPRYKVTKRGQDVALRCDPISGHVSLYWYRQALGQGPEFLTYFNYEAQQDKSGLPNDRFSAERPEGSISTLTIQRTEQRDSAMYRCASSLAPRDRHNVLTFGAGSRLTVL.

This chain uses TRBV19 with TRBJ2-7, with a tentative D call TRBD1 (5 bases). The germline V gene has CDR1 LNHDA and CDR2 SQIVND (reference sequence). V was trimmed by 6 bases and J by 3 bases, leaving 15 bases between them. This CDR3 is 14 amino acids long. The CDR3 region is CASRYMQGNYEQYF. The CDR3, as DNA: TGTGCCAGTAGGTACATGCAGGGTAACTACGAGCAGTACTTC.